A single sample gave rise to the 26 T cell receptor beta chains below, sequenced in a study of T cells in Graves' hyperthyroidism and ophthalmopathy. Regions amplified from RNA transcripts were the TCR beta CDR3 regions. HTBI primers were the set used in a first-round RT-PCR of the TCR CDR3. TCRdb processed the multiplex PCR reads anew with MiXCR; each CDR3 protein has one entry. The sample has 690,000 or so distinct CDR3 sequences; around 20% are singletons. Material: blood. The source is a woman aged 50 to 60 with Graves' hyperthyroidism that later progressed to Graves' ophthalmopathy.

Comments on this clonotype: A read error may explain this, as a much larger clone is one base away. The rearrangement joins TRBV13 to TRBJ2-5; D gene ambiguous. The length of the CDR3 is 13 residues. Germline assignment: CDR1 PRHDT and CDR2 FYEKMQ (reference sequence). Trimming stripped 3 bases from V and 0 bases from J, with 5 bases between. CDR3 nucleotide sequence: TGTGCCAGCAGCTTGTCCCACCAAGAGACCCAGTACTTC. It yields the protein CASSLSHQETQYF.

The chain has TRBV2 and TRBJ1-6, with D perhaps matching TRBD1 (6 bases). Germline lookup yields CDR1 SNHLY and CDR2 FYNNEI. V lost 0 bases, J lost 6 bases, and 15 bases lay in between. The CDR3 runs 17 residues. The CDR3 reads CASSEAGALFGNSPLHF. CDR3 DNA sequence: TGTGCCAGCAGTGAAGCGGGGGCTCTTTTCGGTAATTCACCCCTCCACTTT. Full variable domain (remainder filled in from reference TRBV2 and TRBJ1-6): EPEVTQTPSHQVTQMGQEVILRCVPISNHLYFYWYRQILGQKVEFLVSFYNNEISEKSEIFDDQFSVERPDGSNFTLKIRSTKLEDSAMYFCASSEAGALFGNSPLHFGNGTRLTVT.

This clonotype was found a few times. The V call is TRBV4-1, the J call TRBJ1-1; no clear D gene. The V gene's germline CDR1 is MGHRA and CDR2 YSYEKL. CDR3 length: 14 residues. V dropped 0 bases and J dropped 11 bases, with 16 bases sitting between them. The CDR3 DNA is TGCGCCAGCAGCCAAGATCCTGGGCCGTTTGACGCTTTCTTT. Amino acid sequence: CASSQDPGPFDAFF.

This clonotype was detected ten times or more. The V gene is TRBV12-3 or TRBV12-4, the J gene TRBJ2-5; maybe TRBD2 (6 bases). The CDR3 loop spans 13 amino acids. Trimming stripped 3 bases from V and 6 bases from J, with 11 bases between. DNA for the CDR3: TGTGCCAGCAGTTTGGGGGGAGAGAAGACCCAGTACTTC. Translated: CASSLGGEKTQYF.

This chain joins TRBV19 and TRBJ1-6; D ambiguous. The germline gives CDR1 LNHDA, CDR2 SQIVND (reference sequence). Trimming took off 0 bases at V and 8 bases at J, with 11 bases between the two ends. The CDR3 totals 15 residues. In DNA form, the CDR3 reads TGTGCCAGTAGTATAGATCCTGGGATTGATTCACCCCTCCACTTT. Protein sequence: CASSIDPGIDSPLHF.

This clonotype was seen many times. CDR3 nucleotide sequence: TGCGCCAGCAGCTCCGGACTAGCGGGGAACAATGAGCAGTTCTTC. Translation: CASSSGLAGNNEQFF. The V and J genes are TRBV10-1 and TRBJ2-1, with 12 bases aligning to TRBD2. J gave up 5 bases and V 6 bases, and 5 bases lay outside the gene matches. Germline V CDR1 and CDR2: WNHNN, SYGVQD (reference sequence). The CDR3 contains 15 residues.

This clonotype showed up just a few times. The rearrangement joins TRBV20-1 to TRBJ2-1; TRBD2 matches 9 bases. This CDR3 is 15 amino acids long. Germline V gene data show CDR1 as DFQATT and CDR2 as SNEGSKA (reference sequence). J gave up 2 bases and V 3 bases, and 5 bases lay outside the gene matches. The CDR3 protein is CSASWAGGTYNEQFF. CDR3 nucleotide sequence: TGCAGTGCTAGCTGGGCGGGGGGGACCTACAATGAGCAGTTCTTC.

This clonotype was seen at least ten times. The J gene is TRBJ2-3, the V gene TRBV2; possible D gene TRBD1, 5 bases. The CDR3 totals 15 residues. CDR1 is SNHLY and CDR2 is FYNNEI in the germline V gene. The germline V and J ends were trimmed by 7 bases and 2 bases, with 16 bases remaining between them. The CDR3 bases are TGTGCCAGCAAAGAGTCAGGGCTATTCACAGATACGCAGTATTTT. Translating gives CASKESGLFTDTQYF.

At least ten counts were recorded for this clonotype. The chain combines TRBV12-5 with TRBJ1-1; the D is unclear. CDR1 LGHNT and CDR2 FRNRAP come from the germline V gene. The V end was cut by 0 bases, the J end by 1 base, with 15 bases between. The CDR3 length is 17 residues. This CDR3 reads CASGLVLSGGKNTEAFF. CDR3 bases: TGTGCTAGTGGTTTGGTACTTTCCGGCGGGAAGAACACTGAAGCTTTCTTT.

This clonotype appeared many times. The chain uses TRBV5-1 and TRBJ2-3; D unresolved. There are 13 residues in the CDR3. Germline lookup yields CDR1 SGHRS and CDR2 YFSETQ. V lost 4 bases to trimming and J lost 4 bases, with 10 bases between them. The CDR3 coding sequence is TGCGCCAGCAGCGGACGGAGTTCAGATACGCAGTATTTT. This gives the protein CASSGRSSDTQYF.

The V and J genes are TRBV25-1 and TRBJ1-5; 8 bases are shared with TRBD1. Germline CDR1 MGHDK, CDR2 SYGVNS. This CDR3 is 15 amino acids long. V gave up 1 base and J gave up 6 bases; unmatched junction bases: 5. The CDR3 reads CASSESGQGTQPQHF. CDR3 sequence (DNA): TGTGCCAGCAGTGAATCCGGACAGGGCACTCAGCCCCAGCATTTT.

This clonotype was observed many times. This chain uses TRBV5-1 with TRBJ2-7, with D uncertain. The V and J ends lost 4 bases and 5 bases respectively, with 16 bases between them. CDR3 length: 14 amino acids. Germline lookup yields CDR1 SGHRS and CDR2 YFSETQ. The CDR3 DNA follows: TGCGCCAGCAGCCTTCCCTCCCAGGTCCACGAGCAGTACTTC. Encoded protein: CASSLPSQVHEQYF.

The genes are TRBV5-4 and TRBJ1-6; a weak D match, TRBD1 (6 bases). CDR3 size: 14 residues. Looked up from germline, CDR1 is SGHNT and CDR2 is YYREEE (reference sequence). V was clipped by 4 bases and J by 10 bases, with 15 bases between them. CDR3 amino acids: CASSMMGGQSPLHF. CDR3 DNA: TGTGCCAGCAGCATGATGGGGGGGCAATCACCCCTCCACTTT. The whole variable domain, filled in from reference TRBV5-4 and TRBJ1-6, reads ETGVTQSPTHLIKTRGQQVTLRCSSQSGHNTVSWYQQALGQGPQFIFQYYREEENGRGNFPPRFSGLQFPNYSSELNVNALELDDSALYLCASSMMGGQSPLHFGNGTRLTVT.

The rearrangement uses TRBV6-6 and TRBJ2-7; 8 bases are shared with TRBD2. J was trimmed by 3 bases and V by 0 bases; bases with no gene match: 7. This CDR3 is built from 16 residues. Looked up from germline, CDR1 is MNHNY and CDR2 is SVGAGI (reference sequence). The DNA of the CDR3 is TGTGCCAGCAGTTACTCGGGTAGCGGGGACCTCTACGAGCAGTACTTC. This translates into CASSYSGSGDLYEQYF.

Only a few counts were recorded for this clonotype. The chain couples TRBV9 to TRBJ2-3, with D perhaps matching TRBD1 or TRBD2 (5 bases each). Trimming left V 3 bases short and J 6 bases short, with 23 bases between. Germline assignment: CDR1 SGDLS and CDR2 YYNGEE. This CDR3 has 17 amino acids. The CDR3 sequence is CASSARGDSELADTQYF. As DNA, the CDR3 is TGTGCCAGCAGCGCGAGGGGAGACTCAGAGTTGGCGGATACGCAGTATTTT.

This clonotype was found many times. The CDR3 spells CASSLGAGFRDLNTDTQYF. The CDR3, as DNA: TGTGCCAGCAGCTTAGGGGCAGGGTTTCGGGACTTGAACACAGATACGCAGTATTTT. This chain connects TRBV11-2 to TRBJ2-3; tentative D call: TRBD2 (6 bases). The V end lost 1 base, the J end lost 2 bases, and 22 bases lay between the germline ends. The CDR3 is 19 amino acids. CDR1 and CDR2 from the germline V gene are SGHAT and FQNNGV.

This clonotype was counted many times. The chain is built from TRBV5-5 and TRBJ2-7; perhaps TRBD2 as D (6 bases). Germline V gene lookup returns CDR1 SGHKS and CDR2 YYEKEE (reference sequence). The length of the CDR3 is 13 residues. V lost 0 bases and J lost 6, with 10 bases in between. CDR3 protein: CASSLEGAGEQYF. The CDR3 DNA is TGTGCCAGCAGCTTGGAGGGAGCGGGCGAGCAGTACTTC.

This clonotype turned up a few times. The rearrangement joins TRBV5-4 to TRBJ2-2; 7 nucleotides line up with TRBD1. CDR3 length equals 14 residues. V shed 4 bases, J shed 3 bases, and the junction held 3 bases outside the gene matches. Per the germline V gene, CDR1 is SGHNT and CDR2 is YYREEE (reference sequence). Here the CDR3 DNA reads TGTGCCAGCAGCGCGCAGGGGGACACCGGGGAGCTGTTTTTT. Translating gives CASSAQGDTGELFF. Using reference TRBV5-4 and TRBJ2-2 for the parts outside the CDR3, the full variable domain is ETGVTQSPTHLIKTRGQQVTLRCSSQSGHNTVSWYQQALGQGPQFIFQYYREEENGRGNFPPRFSGLQFPNYSSELNVNALELDDSALYLCASSAQGDTGELFFGEGSRLTVL.

In this sample, this clonotype turned up many times. The V gene is TRBV7-8, the J gene TRBJ2-1; D is undetermined. The CDR3 is 18 amino acids. Per the germline V gene, CDR1 is SGHVS and CDR2 is FQNEAQ. The V and J ends lost 2 bases and 0 bases respectively, with 17 bases between them. The CDR3, as DNA: TGTGCCAGCAGCTTATACTTCGGCTCACAAAGCTCCTACAATGAGCAGTTCTTC. It encodes CASSLYFGSQSSYNEQFF.

This clonotype was observed at least ten times. The V gene is TRBV12-3 or TRBV12-4, the J gene TRBJ1-1, with TRBD1 as a possible D gene (6 bases). This CDR3 has 14 amino acids. Trimming shortened V by 6 bases and J by 4 bases, and 15 bases separated the two germline ends. The CDR3 spells CASSKDSRGTEAFF. The CDR3 nucleotides are TGTGCCAGCAGCAAGGACAGTAGGGGCACTGAAGCTTTCTTT.

This clonotype was recorded a few times. V usage is TRBV7-8 and J usage is TRBJ1-5, with a weak D call TRBD1 (5 bases). V lost 1 base, J lost 4 bases, and 14 bases lay in between. This CDR3 comprises 16 residues. From germline, CDR1 is SGHVS and CDR2 FQNEAQ. This CDR3 is CASSLEVGTLNQPQHF. CDR3 bases: TGTGCCAGCAGCTTAGAGGTAGGGACGCTGAATCAGCCCCAGCATTTT.

V and J are TRBV6-1 and TRBJ1-2; D unresolved. The V gene lost 11 bases and the J gene lost 8 bases, with 18 bases spanning the gap. In germline, CDR1 is MNHNS, CDR2 SASEGT. The CDR3 loop spans 12 amino acids. The CDR3 region is CAAARLGKGYTF. The CDR3 DNA follows: TGTGCCGCTGCGAGGCTGGGGAAGGGCTACACCTTC.

This clonotype has just a few counts. The chain has TRBV27 and TRBJ2-7, with TRBD1 as a possible D gene (5 bases). The CDR3 is 12 amino acids. Trimming removed 3 bases from V and 7 bases from J, with 10 bases in between. Germline CDR1 is MNHEY and CDR2 is SMNVEV (reference sequence). DNA of the CDR3: TGTGCCAGCAGTTTTTTAGGGGCGGAGCAGTACTTC. This codes for CASSFLGAEQYF.

The chain has TRBV6-2 or TRBV6-3 and TRBJ2-7, with D unclear. CDR1 is MNHEY, CDR2 SVGEGT, per germline. V was clipped by 3 bases and J by 4 bases, with 4 bases between them. The CDR3 extends over 11 amino acids. CDR3 in DNA: TGTGCCAGCAGTTATATGTACGAGCAGTACTTC. It is translated as CASSYMYEQYF.

The chain combines TRBV10-2 with TRBJ2-5; 7 positions agree with TRBD1. The CDR3 length is 15 residues. V lost 4 bases and J lost 1; bases outside the gene matches: 6. Per germline, CDR1 WSHSY and CDR2 SAAADI. In DNA, the CDR3 is TGCGCCAGCAGTGCAGGGGGTCCGTTCCAAGAGACCCAGTACTTC. Its translation is CASSAGGPFQETQYF.

The chain combines TRBV7-3 with TRBJ2-7; TRBD1 agrees at 7 bases. The V segment lost 5 bases and the J segment 3 bases; nucleotides outside the gene matches: 13. CDR1 and CDR2 from the germline V gene are SGHTA and FQGTGA. The CDR3 consists of 16 residues. The CDR3 region is CASSNRETTGNYEQYF. DNA for the CDR3: TGTGCCAGCAGCAACCGCGAGACGACAGGGAACTACGAGCAGTACTTC.